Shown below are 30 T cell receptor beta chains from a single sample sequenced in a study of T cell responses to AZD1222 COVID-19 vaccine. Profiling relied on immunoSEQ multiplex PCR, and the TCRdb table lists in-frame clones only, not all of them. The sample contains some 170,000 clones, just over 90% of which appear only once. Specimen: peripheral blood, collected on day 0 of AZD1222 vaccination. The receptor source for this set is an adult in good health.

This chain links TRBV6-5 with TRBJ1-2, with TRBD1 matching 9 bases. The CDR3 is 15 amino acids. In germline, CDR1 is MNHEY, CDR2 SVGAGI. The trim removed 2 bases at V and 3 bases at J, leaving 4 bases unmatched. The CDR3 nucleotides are TGTGCCAGCAGTTACCTTACAGGGGGCGACTATGGCTACACCTTC. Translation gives CASSYLTGGDYGYTF.

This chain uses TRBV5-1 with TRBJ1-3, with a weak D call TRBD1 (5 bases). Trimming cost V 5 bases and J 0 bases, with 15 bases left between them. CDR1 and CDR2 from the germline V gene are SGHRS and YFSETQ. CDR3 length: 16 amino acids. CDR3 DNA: TGCGCCAGCAGGGTGGGGGACGGCAACTCTGGAAACACCATATATTTT. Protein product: CASRVGDGNSGNTIYF.

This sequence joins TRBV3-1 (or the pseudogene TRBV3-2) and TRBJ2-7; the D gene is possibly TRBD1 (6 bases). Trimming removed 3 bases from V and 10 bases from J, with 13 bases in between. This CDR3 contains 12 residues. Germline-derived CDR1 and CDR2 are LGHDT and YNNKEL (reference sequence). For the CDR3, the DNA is TGTGCCAGCAGCCAGGACAGCGCCTCACAGTACTTC. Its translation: CASSQDSASQYF.

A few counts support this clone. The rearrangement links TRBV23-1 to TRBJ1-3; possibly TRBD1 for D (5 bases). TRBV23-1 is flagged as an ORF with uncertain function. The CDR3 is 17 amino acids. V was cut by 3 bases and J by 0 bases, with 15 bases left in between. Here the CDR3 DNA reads TGCGCCAGCAGTCAGGGGCAGACTGATGTCTCTGGAAACACCATATATTTT. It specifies CASSQGQTDVSGNTIYF.

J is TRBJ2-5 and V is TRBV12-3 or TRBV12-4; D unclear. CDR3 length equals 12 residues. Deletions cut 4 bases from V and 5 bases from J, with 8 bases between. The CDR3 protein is CASSYAYETQYF. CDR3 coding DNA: TGTGCCAGCAGTTACGCTTATGAGACCCAGTACTTC.

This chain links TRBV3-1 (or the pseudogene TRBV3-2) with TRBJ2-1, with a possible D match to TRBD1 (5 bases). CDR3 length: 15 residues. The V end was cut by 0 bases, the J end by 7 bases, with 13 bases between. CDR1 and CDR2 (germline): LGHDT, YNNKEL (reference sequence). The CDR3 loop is CASSQDHEGVNEQFF. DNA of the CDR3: TGTGCCAGCAGCCAAGATCATGAAGGGGTGAATGAGCAGTTCTTC.

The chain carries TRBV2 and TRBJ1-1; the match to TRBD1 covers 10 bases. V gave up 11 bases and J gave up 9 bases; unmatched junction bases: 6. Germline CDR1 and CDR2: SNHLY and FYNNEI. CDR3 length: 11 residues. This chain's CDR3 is CAGGTGVQAFF. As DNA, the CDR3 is TGTGCCGGGGGGACAGGGGTTCAAGCTTTCTTT.

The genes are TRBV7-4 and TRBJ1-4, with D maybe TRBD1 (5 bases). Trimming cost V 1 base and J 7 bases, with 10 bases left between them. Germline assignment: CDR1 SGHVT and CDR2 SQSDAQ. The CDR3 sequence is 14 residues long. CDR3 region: CASSLGNRFEKLFF. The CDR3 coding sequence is TGTGCCAGCAGCTTAGGTAACAGGTTTGAAAAACTGTTTTTT.

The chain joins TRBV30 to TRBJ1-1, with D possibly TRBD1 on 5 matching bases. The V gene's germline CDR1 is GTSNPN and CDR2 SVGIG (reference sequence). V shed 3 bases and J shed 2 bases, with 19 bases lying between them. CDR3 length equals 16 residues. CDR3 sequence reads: CAWSMAGKQLNTEAFF. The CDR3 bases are TGTGCCTGGAGCATGGCAGGGAAACAGCTAAACACTGAAGCTTTCTTT.

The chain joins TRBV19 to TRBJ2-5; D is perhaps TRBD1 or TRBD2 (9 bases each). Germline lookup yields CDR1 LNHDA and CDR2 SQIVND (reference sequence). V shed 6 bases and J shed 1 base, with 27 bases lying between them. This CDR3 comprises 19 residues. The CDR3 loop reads CASRRNRGRLAGTQETQYF. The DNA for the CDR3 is TGTGCCAGTAGACGGAACAGGGGGCGCCTAGCGGGGACCCAAGAGACCCAGTACTTC.

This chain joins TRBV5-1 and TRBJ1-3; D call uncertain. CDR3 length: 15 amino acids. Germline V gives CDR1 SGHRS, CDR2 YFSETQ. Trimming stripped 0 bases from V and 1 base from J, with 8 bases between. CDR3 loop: CASSLESISGNTIYF. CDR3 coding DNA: TGCGCCAGCAGCTTGGAGAGCATTTCTGGAAACACCATATATTTT.

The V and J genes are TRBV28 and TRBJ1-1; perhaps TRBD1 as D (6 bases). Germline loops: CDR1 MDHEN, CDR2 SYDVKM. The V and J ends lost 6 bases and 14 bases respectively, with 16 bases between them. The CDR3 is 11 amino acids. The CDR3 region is CASSLGGALFF. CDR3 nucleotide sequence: TGTGCCAGCAGCCTAGGGGGGGCTCTATTCTTT.

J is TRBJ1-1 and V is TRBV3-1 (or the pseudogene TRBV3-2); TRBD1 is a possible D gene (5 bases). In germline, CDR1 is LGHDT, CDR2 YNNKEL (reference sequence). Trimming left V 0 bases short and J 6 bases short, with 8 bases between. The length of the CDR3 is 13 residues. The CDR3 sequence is CASSQDWGPEAFF. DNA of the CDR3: TGTGCCAGCAGCCAAGATTGGGGCCCTGAAGCTTTCTTT.

CDR3 protein: CAWGQGKNEQFF. CDR3 coding DNA: TGTGCCTGGGGTCAGGGTAAGAATGAGCAGTTCTTC. The chain joins TRBV30 to TRBJ2-1, with D perhaps matching TRBD1 (5 bases). The length of the CDR3 is 12 residues. In germline, CDR1 is GTSNPN, CDR2 SVGIG (reference sequence). Between the trimmed V and J ends, which lost 5 bases and 7 bases, there was a span of 12 bases.

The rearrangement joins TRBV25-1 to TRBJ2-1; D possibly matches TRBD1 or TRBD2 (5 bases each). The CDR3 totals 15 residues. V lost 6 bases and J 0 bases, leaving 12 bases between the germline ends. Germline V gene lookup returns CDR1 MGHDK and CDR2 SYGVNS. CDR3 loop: CASSGTPSSYNEQFF. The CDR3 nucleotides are TGTGCCAGCAGCGGGACGCCAAGCTCCTACAATGAGCAGTTCTTC. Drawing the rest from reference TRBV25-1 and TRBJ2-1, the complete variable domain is EADIYQTPRYLVIGTGKKITLECSQTMGHDKMYWYQQDPGMELHLIHYSYGVNSTEKGDLSSESTVSRIRTEHFPLTLESARPSHTSQYLCASSGTPSSYNEQFFGPGTRLTVL.

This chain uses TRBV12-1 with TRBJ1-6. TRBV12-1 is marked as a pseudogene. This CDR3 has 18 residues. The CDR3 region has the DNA TGTGCCAGCAGCTTTGCCCTGACAACCGGGACCGATAATTCACCCCTCCACTTT. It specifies CASSFALTTGTDNSPLHF.

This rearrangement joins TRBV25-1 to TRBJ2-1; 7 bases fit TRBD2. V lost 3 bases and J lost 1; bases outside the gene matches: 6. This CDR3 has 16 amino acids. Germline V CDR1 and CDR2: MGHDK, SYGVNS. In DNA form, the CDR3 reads TGTGCCAGCAGTGATTGTGCGGGAGAGTCCTACAATGAGCAGTTCTTC. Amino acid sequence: CASSDCAGESYNEQFF. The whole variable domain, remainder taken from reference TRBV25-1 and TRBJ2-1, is EADIYQTPRYLVIGTGKKITLECSQTMGHDKMYWYQQDPGMELHLIHYSYGVNSTEKGDLSSESTVSRIRTEHFPLTLESARPSHTSQYLCASSDCAGESYNEQFFGPGTRLTVL.

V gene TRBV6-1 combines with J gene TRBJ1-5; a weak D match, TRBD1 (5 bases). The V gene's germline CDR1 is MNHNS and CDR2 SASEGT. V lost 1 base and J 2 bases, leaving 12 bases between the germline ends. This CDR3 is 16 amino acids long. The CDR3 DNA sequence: TGTGCCAGCAGTGAAGATAGGGGTAGACGCAATCAGCCCCAGCATTTT. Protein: CASSEDRGRRNQPQHF.

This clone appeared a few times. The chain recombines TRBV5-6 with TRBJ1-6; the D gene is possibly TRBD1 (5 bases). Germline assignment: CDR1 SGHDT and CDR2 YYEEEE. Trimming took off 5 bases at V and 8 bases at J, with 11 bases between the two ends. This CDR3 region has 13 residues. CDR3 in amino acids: CASSPGRDSPLHF. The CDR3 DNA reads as TGTGCCAGCAGTCCAGGGCGAGATTCACCCCTCCACTTT. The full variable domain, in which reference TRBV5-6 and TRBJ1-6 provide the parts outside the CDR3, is DAGVTQSPTHLIKTRGQQVTLRCSPKSGHDTVSWYQQALGQGPQFIFQYYEEEERQRGNFPDRFSGHQFPNYSSELNVNALLLGDSALYLCASSPGRDSPLHFGNGTRLTVT.

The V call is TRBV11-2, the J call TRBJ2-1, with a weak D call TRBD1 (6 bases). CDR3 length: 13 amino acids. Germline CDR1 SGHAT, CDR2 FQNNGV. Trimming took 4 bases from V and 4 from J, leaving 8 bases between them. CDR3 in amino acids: CASSSGQYNEQFF. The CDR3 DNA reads TGTGCCAGCAGCTCCGGACAGTACAATGAGCAGTTCTTC.

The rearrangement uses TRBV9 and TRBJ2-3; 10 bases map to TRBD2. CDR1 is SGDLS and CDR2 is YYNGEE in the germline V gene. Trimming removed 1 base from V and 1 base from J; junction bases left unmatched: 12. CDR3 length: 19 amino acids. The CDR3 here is CASSVTVIAGGRGTDTQYF. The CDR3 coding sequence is TGTGCCAGCAGCGTAACGGTGATAGCGGGAGGTCGGGGCACAGATACGCAGTATTTT.

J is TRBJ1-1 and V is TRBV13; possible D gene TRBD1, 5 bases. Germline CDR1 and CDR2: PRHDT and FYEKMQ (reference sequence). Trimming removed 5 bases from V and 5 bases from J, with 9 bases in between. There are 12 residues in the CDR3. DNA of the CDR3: TGTGCCAGCAGCGTTCAGGGAACTGAAGCTTTCTTT. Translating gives CASSVQGTEAFF.

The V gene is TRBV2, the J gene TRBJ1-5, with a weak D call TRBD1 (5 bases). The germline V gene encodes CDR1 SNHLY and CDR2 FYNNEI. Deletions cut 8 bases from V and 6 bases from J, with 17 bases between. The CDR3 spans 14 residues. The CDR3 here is CASHPGYDGQPQHF. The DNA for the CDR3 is TGTGCCAGCCATCCAGGGTACGACGGTCAGCCCCAGCATTTT.

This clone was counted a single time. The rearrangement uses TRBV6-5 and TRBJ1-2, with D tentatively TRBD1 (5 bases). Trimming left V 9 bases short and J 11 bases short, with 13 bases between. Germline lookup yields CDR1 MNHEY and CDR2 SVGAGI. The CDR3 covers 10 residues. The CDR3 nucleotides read TGTGCCAGTTGGGCCGACAGTTACACCTTC. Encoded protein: CASWADSYTF.

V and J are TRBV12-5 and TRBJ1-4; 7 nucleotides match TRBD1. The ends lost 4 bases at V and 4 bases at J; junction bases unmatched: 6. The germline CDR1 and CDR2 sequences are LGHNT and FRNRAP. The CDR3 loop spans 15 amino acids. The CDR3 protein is CASGWETGLNEKLFF. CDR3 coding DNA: TGTGCTAGTGGTTGGGAGACAGGGCTTAATGAAAAACTGTTTTTT. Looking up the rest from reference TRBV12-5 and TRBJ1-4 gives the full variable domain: DARVTQTPRHKVTEMGQEVTMRCQPILGHNTVFWYRQTMMQGLELLAYFRNRAPLDDSGMPKDRFSAEMPDATLATLKIQPSEPRDSAVYFCASGWETGLNEKLFFGSGTQLSVL.

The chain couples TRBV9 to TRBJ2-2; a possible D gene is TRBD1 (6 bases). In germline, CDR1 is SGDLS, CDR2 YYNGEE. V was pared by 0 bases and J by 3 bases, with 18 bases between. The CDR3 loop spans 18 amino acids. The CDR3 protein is CASSVDWGLRADTGELFF. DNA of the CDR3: TGTGCCAGCAGCGTAGATTGGGGGCTTCGGGCGGACACCGGGGAGCTGTTTTTT.

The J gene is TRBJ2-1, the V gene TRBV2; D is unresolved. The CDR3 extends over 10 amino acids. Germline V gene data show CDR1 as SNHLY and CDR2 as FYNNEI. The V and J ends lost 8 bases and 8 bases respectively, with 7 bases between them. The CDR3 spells CASGEDEQFF. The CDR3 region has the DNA TGTGCCAGCGGCGAAGATGAGCAGTTCTTC. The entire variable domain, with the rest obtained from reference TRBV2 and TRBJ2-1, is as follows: EPEVTQTPSHQVTQMGQEVILRCVPISNHLYFYWYRQILGQKVEFLVSFYNNEISEKSEIFDDQFSVERPDGSNFTLKIRSTKLEDSAMYFCASGEDEQFFGPGTRLTVL.

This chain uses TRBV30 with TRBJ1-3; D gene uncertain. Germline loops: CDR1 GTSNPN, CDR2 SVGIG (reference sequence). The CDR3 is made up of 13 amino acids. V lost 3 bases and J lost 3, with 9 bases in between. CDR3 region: CAWRREGGNTIYF. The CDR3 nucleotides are TGTGCCTGGAGGAGGGAAGGTGGAAACACCATATATTTT.

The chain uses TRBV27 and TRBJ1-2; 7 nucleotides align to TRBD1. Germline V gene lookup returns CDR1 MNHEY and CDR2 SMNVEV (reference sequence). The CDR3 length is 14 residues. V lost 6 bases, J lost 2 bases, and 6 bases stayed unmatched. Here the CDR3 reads CASRGQPKNYGYTF. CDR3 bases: TGTGCCAGCAGGGGACAGCCCAAAAACTATGGCTACACCTTC.

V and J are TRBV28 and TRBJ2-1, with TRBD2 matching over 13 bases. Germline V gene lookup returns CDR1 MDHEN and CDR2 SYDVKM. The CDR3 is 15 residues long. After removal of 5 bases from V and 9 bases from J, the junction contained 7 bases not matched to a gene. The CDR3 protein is CASSRLAGGLSEQFF. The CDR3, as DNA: TGTGCCAGCAGTAGACTAGCGGGAGGCCTCAGTGAGCAGTTCTTC.